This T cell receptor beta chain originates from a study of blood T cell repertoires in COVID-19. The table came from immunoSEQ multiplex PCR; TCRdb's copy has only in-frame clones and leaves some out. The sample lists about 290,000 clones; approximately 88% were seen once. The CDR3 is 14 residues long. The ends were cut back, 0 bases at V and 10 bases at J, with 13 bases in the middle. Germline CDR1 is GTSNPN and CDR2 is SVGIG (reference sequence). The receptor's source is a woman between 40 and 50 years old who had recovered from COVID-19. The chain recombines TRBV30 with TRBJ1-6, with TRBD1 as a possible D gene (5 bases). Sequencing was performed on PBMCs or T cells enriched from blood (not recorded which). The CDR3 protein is CAWSVGGWGSPLHF. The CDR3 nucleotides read TGTGCCTGGAGTGTCGGGGGGTGGGGCTCACCCCTCCACTTT.